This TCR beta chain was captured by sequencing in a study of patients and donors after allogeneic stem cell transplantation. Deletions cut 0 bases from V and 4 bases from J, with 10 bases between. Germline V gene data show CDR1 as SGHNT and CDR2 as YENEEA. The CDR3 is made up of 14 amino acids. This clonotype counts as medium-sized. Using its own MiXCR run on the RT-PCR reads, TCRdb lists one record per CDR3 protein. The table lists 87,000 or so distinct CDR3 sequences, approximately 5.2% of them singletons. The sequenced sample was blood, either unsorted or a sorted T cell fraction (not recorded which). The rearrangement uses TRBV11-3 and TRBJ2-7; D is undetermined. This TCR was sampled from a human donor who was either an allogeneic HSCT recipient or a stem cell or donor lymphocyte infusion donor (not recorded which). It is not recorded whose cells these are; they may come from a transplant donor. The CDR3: CASSLDSTEYEQYF. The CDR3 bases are TGTGCCAGCAGCTTAGATTCCACCGAATACGAGCAGTACTTC.